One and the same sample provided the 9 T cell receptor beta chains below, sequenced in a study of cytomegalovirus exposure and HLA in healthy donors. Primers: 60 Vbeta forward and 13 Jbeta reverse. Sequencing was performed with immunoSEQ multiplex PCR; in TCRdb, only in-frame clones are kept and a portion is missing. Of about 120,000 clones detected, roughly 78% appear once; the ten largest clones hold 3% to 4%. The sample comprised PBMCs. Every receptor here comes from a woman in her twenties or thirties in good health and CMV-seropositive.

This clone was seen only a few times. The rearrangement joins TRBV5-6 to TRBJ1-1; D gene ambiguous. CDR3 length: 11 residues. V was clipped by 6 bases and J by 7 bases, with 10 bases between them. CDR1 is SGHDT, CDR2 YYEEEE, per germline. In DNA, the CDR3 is TGTGCCAGCACACGAGAGGGTGAAGCTTTCTTT. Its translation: CASTREGEAFF.

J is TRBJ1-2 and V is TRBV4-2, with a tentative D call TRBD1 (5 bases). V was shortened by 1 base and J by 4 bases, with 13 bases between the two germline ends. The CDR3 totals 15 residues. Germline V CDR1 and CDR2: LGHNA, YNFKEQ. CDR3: CASSQAARDSYGYTF. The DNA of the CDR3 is TGTGCCAGCAGCCAAGCTGCCAGAGACAGCTATGGCTACACCTTC.

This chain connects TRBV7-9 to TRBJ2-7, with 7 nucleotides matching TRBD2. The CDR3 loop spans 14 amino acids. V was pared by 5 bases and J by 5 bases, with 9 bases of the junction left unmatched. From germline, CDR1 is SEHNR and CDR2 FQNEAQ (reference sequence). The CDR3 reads CASSNRTSYHEQYF. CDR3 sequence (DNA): TGTGCCAGCAGCAACCGGACTAGTTACCACGAGCAGTACTTC. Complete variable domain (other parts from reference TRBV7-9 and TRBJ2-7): DTGVSQNPRHKITKRGQNVTFRCDPISEHNRLYWYRQTLGQGPEFLTYFQNEAQLEKSRLLSDRFSAERPKGSFSTLEIQRTEQGDSAMYLCASSNRTSYHEQYFGPGTRLTVT.

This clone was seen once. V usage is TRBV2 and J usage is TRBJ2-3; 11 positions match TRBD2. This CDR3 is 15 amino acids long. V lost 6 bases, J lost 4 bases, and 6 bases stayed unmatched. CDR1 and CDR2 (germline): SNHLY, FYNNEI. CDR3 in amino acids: CASRLAGGLADTQYF. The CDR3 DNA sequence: TGTGCCAGCAGATTAGCGGGGGGGCTCGCAGATACGCAGTATTTT.

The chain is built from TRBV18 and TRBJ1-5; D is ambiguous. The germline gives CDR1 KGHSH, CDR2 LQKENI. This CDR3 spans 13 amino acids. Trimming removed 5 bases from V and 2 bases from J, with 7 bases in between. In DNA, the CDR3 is TGTGCCAGCTCAGATCAGGGCAATCAGCCCCAGCATTTT. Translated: CASSDQGNQPQHF.

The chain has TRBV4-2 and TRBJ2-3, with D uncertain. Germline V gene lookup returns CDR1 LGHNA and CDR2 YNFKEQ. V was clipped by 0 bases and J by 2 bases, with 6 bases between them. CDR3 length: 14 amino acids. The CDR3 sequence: CASSQDLNTDTQYF. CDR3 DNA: TGTGCCAGCAGCCAAGATCTTAACACAGATACGCAGTATTTT.

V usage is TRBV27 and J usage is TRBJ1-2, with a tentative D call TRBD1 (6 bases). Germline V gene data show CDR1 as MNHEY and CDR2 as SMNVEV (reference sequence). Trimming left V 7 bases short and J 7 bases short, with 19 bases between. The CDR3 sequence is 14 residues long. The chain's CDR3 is CASTGGGRMSGYTF. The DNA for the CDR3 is TGTGCCAGCACCGGGGGGGGGCGCATGAGTGGCTACACCTTC.

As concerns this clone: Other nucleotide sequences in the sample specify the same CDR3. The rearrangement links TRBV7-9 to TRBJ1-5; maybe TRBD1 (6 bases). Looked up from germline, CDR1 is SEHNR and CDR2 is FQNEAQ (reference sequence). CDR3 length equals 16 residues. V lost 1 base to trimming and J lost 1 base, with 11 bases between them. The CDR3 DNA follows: TGTGCCAGCAGCTTAGTCGGGACAACCAGCAATCAGCCCCAGCATTTT. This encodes CASSLVGTTSNQPQHF.

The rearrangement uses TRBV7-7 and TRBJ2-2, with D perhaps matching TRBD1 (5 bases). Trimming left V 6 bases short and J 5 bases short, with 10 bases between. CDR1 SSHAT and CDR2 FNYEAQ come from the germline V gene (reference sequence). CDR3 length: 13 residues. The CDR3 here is CASSRGRTGELFF. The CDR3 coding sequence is TGTGCCAGCAGTAGGGGAAGGACCGGGGAGCTGTTTTTT. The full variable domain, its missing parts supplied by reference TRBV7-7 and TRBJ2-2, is GAGVSQSPRYKVTKRGQDVTLRCDPISSHATLYWYQQALGQGPEFLTYFNYEAQPDKSGLPSDRFSAERPEGSISTLTIQRTEQRDSAMYRCASSRGRTGELFFGEGSRLTVL.